This T cell receptor beta chain was observed in a study of blood T cell repertoires in COVID-19. Background on the study: Italy, Spain and the United States were the sources of the convalescent and acute COVID-19 samples. PBMCs, B-cell-depleted T cells, or T cells were the source of the cDNA or gDNA that made up the material.

V lost 4 bases and J lost 4, with 14 bases in between. Germline V gene data show CDR1 as SGHRS and CDR2 as YFSETQ. CDR3 length equals 14 residues. Original methodology: The authors estimated nucleated cell counts from reference gene primer amplification. The protocol was immunoSEQ multiplex PCR, while the TCRdb copy is restricted to in-frame clones and leaves out a portion. V, J and clone size were drawn from that table, and D and trimming were deduced from the DNA. The sample has about 250,000 clones, just over 85% seen once; the top ten hold more than 1.5%. Recovery among Cohort 3 donors was established by two negative PCRs, clearance, or symptom resolution.

The material sequenced was PBMCs or T cells enriched from blood (not recorded which). This chain connects TRBV5-1 to TRBJ1-1; no clear D. The TCR originated in a middle-aged man who had recovered from COVID-19. CDR3 bases: TGCGCCAGCAGCCCCCGGGAGGGCGCCACTGAAGCTTTCTTT. Translation gives CASSPREGATEAFF.